Listed below are T cell receptor beta chains from one sample, sequenced in a study of T cell repertoires in cytomegalovirus infection. TCRdb re-analysed the reads in MiXCR, keeping a single row per CDR3 protein. This table has hundreds of thousands of distinct CDR3 sequences, more than 8% appearing once. The material sequenced was PBMCs. The receptors originated from a human donor in good health (CMV status not recorded). Some clones in this sample may be carry-over from other donors' samples. The CDR3 runs from the conserved cysteine through the conserved F or W. The order of the fields is CDR3 length, J gene, V gene, clone size, D gene, CDR3 protein, CDR3 DNA. D genes are given only for firm matches. Part of the rows lack a size; the others show once, few, many or a class for expanded clones.

16,TRBJ2-3,TRBV27,.,.,CASSLQVSFSTDTQYF,TGTGCCAGCAGCCTACAGGTTAGCTTTAGCACAGATACGCAGTATTTT
15,TRBJ2-1,TRBV7-8,many,TRBD2,CASSPRLAAYNEQFF,TGTGCCAGCAGCCCCCGACTAGCGGCCTACAATGAGCAGTTCTTC
15,TRBJ2-5,TRBV7-6,few,.,CASSLYVGRGETQYF,TGTGCCAGCAGCTTATATGTTGGCCGGGGAGAGACCCAGTACTTC
15,TRBJ1-2,TRBV7-4,many,.,CASSLSSVTGYGYTF,TGTGCCAGCAGCTTATCGAGTGTCACCGGTTATGGCTACACCTTC
15,TRBJ2-5,TRBV7-3,many,.,CASSPGQFMVETQYF,TGTGCCAGCAGCCCCGGACAATTTATGGTAGAGACCCAGTACTTC
15,TRBJ1-6,TRBV14,many,TRBD1,CASSQGAGGTSPLHF,TGTGCCAGCAGCCAAGGGGCAGGGGGGACTTCACCCCTCCACTTT
16,TRBJ2-1,TRBV24-1,few,TRBD2,CATSDPGTSGHNEQFF,TGTGCCACCAGTGATCCAGGGACTAGCGGACACAATGAGCAGTTCTTC
15,TRBJ2-2,TRBV7-3,few,.,CASSSTRAETGELFF,TGTGCCAGCAGCTCCACTAGAGCGGAGACCGGGGAGCTGTTTTTT
16,TRBJ1-4,TRBV14,.,.,CASSPGTGGSNEKLFF,TGTGCCAGCAGCCCCGGGACCGGGGGATCTAATGAAAAACTGTTTTTT
13,TRBJ2-3,TRBV7-2,many,.,CASSSDSRKNQYF,TGTGCCAGCAGCTCGGACAGCCGAAAAAACCAGTATTTT
12,TRBJ2-1,TRBV9,.,.,CASSHTLGEQFF,TGTGCCAGCAGCCACACCCTGGGTGAGCAGTTCTTC
14,TRBJ2-3,TRBV7-2,many,TRBD2,CASSLASSGDTQYF,TGTGCCAGCAGCTTGGCCTCTAGCGGAGATACGCAGTATTTT
13,TRBJ2-7,TRBV20-1,few,TRBD1,CSARGDRDNEQYF,TGCAGTGCTAGGGGGGACAGGGACAACGAGCAGTACTTC
15,TRBJ2-1,TRBV6-2/TRBV6-3,.,TRBD1,CASSHRDRERNEQFF,TGTGCCAGCAGTCACCGGGACAGGGAGAGGAATGAGCAGTTCTTC
15,TRBJ1-6,TRBV5-1,many,.,CASSLVQGNNSPLHF,TGCGCCAGCAGCTTGGTCCAGGGGAACAATTCACCCCTCCACTTT
13,TRBJ1-1,TRBV12-3/TRBV12-4,many,.,CASSLSVFTEAFF,TGTGCCAGCAGTTTAAGTGTTTTCACTGAAGCTTTCTTT
17,TRBJ2-1,TRBV6-8,few,TRBD2,CASSYLGLAGGDNEQFF,TGTGCCAGCAGTTACCTCGGGTTAGCGGGGGGGGACAATGAGCAGTTCTTC
14,TRBJ1-4,TRBV7-2,many,.,CASSLGGGREKLFF,TGTGCCAGCAGCTTAGGAGGGGGGAGGGAAAAACTGTTTTTT
14,TRBJ2-3,TRBV7-9,many,.,CASSLTTATDTQYF,TGTGCCAGCAGCTTAACGACAGCCACAGATACGCAGTATTTT
14,TRBJ2-1,TRBV7-9,.,.,CASSLIWGLNEQFF,TGTGCCAGCAGCTTAATTTGGGGGTTAAATGAGCAGTTCTTC
11,TRBJ2-7,TRBV7-2,.,.,CASSRNYEQYF,TGTGCCAGCAGTCGTAACTACGAGCAGTACTTC
15,TRBJ2-3,TRBV12-3/TRBV12-4,many,.,CASSLLATSTDTQYF,TGTGCCAGCAGTTTGCTAGCGACTAGCACAGATACGCAGTATTTT
17,TRBJ2-3,TRBV28,many,TRBD2,CASSHPGLAVSTDTQYF,TGTGCCAGCAGTCATCCGGGACTAGCGGTGAGCACAGATACGCAGTATTTT
14,TRBJ2-2,TRBV7-2,many,.,CASSQQGFNGELFF,TGTGCCAGCAGCCAACAGGGTTTTAACGGGGAGCTGTTTTTT
15,TRBJ1-5,TRBV7-9,few,.,CASSPDGRGGGPQHF,TGTGCCAGCAGCCCGGACGGGCGAGGGGGTGGGCCCCAGCATTTT
18,TRBJ2-7,TRBV4-3,.,TRBD2,CASSQDRWRAGVLREQYF,TGCGCCAGCAGCCAAGATCGGTGGAGGGCGGGGGTCCTACGAGAGCAGTACTTC
15,TRBJ2-3,TRBV15,.,.,CATSRPGLSTDTQYF,TGTGCCACCAGCAGACCGGGACTTAGCACAGATACGCAGTATTTT
17,TRBJ2-3,TRBV3-1,many,.,CASSQDRGSSGLNTQYF,TGTGCCAGCAGCCAAGATCGTGGCAGTAGCGGCCTTAATACGCAGTATTTT
16,TRBJ2-2,TRBV20-1,many,.,CSARESGFRNTGELFF,TGCAGTGCTAGAGAGTCAGGGTTTCGGAACACCGGGGAGCTGTTTTTT
13,TRBJ1-6,TRBV7-2,many,.,CASSRDSNSPLHF,TGTGCCAGCAGCCGGGATTCTAATTCACCCCTCCACTTT
16,TRBJ2-2,TRBV11-2,many,.,CASSLGHRVGTGELFF,TGTGCCAGCAGCTTAGGTCACAGGGTAGGAACCGGGGAGCTGTTTTTT
13,TRBJ2-5,TRBV20-1,many,TRBD2,CSASSGRAKTQYF,TGCAGTGCTAGCAGCGGGAGGGCCAAGACCCAGTACTTC
17,TRBJ1-2,TRBV28,.,TRBD1,CASSSLGQGYTNYGYTF,TGTGCCAGCAGTTCGTTGGGACAGGGTTACACCAACTATGGCTACACCTTC
13,TRBJ1-6,TRBV9,many,.,CASSAKTSSPLHF,TGTGCCAGCAGCGCCAAGACCAGCTCACCCCTCCACTTT
14,TRBJ1-1,TRBV3-1,few,.,CASSQGLTNTEAFF,TGTGCCAGCAGCCAGGGACTTACGAACACTGAAGCTTTCTTT
14,TRBJ1-4,TRBV7-2,many,.,CASSWGTPNEKLFF,TGTGCCAGCAGCTGGGGGACACCTAATGAAAAACTGTTTTTT
13,TRBJ1-1,TRBV2,.,.,CASSVSQNTEAFF,TGTGCCAGCAGTGTCTCCCAGAACACTGAAGCTTTCTTT
13,TRBJ2-1,TRBV7-2,many,.,CASSSIAYNEQFF,TGTGCCAGCAGCTCCATAGCCTACAATGAGCAGTTCTTC
15,TRBJ2-3,TRBV7-9,.,.,CASSLHGQGTDTQYF,TGTGCCAGCAGCCTACATGGGCAGGGCACAGATACGCAGTATTTT
12,TRBJ1-5,TRBV20-1,.,.,CSARERVQPQHF,TGCAGTGCTAGAGAGCGCGTTCAGCCCCAGCATTTT
14,TRBJ1-2,TRBV18,.,TRBD1,CASSLGTGDMGYTF,TGTGCCAGCTCACTCGGGACAGGGGATATGGGCTACACCTTC
16,TRBJ2-1,TRBV10-3,.,TRBD2,CAISDLREGAYNEQFF,TGTGCCATCAGTGATCTGCGGGAGGGGGCCTACAATGAGCAGTTCTTC
15,TRBJ2-2,TRBV7-6,few,TRBD2,CASSPLAGETGELFF,TGTGCCAGCAGCCCTCTAGCGGGAGAAACCGGGGAGCTGTTTTTT
13,TRBJ2-6,TRBV4-1,many,.,CASSRIGANVLTF,TGCGCCAGCAGCCGTATAGGGGCCAACGTCCTGACTTTC
18,TRBJ2-5,TRBV6-6,.,.,CASLDRRVAEGGRETQYF,TGTGCCAGCTTGGATCGTCGGGTCGCTGAGGGAGGCCGAGAGACCCAGTACTTC
14,TRBJ1-3,TRBV2,few,.,CASSVLDSGNTIYF,TGTGCCAGCAGCGTACTCGACTCTGGAAACACCATATATTTT
14,TRBJ2-1,TRBV20-1,.,TRBD1,CSAQTGSSYNEQFF,TGCAGTGCCCAGACAGGGAGCTCCTACAATGAGCAGTTCTTC
16,TRBJ2-5,TRBV20-1,many,.,CSARDGGTPAVETQYF,TGCAGTGCTAGAGATGGCGGGACCCCTGCCGTGGAGACCCAGTACTTC
14,TRBJ2-5,TRBV5-4,.,.,CASSPEAAAETQYF,TGTGCCAGCAGCCCCGAGGCGGCTGCAGAGACCCAGTACTTC
13,TRBJ2-2,TRBV7-2,many,.,CASSLMGTGELFF,TGTGCCAGCAGCTTGATGGGCACCGGGGAGCTGTTTTTT
17,TRBJ1-2,TRBV28,many,.,CASSLGVVDRRHYGYTF,TGTGCCAGCAGTTTAGGGGTAGTCGACAGGCGACACTATGGCTACACCTTC
13,TRBJ1-1,TRBV5-1,many,.,CASSVGVNTEAFF,TGCGCCAGCAGTGTAGGTGTGAACACTGAAGCTTTCTTT
15,TRBJ2-7,TRBV7-8,many,TRBD2,CASSPWTSGSEEQYF,TGTGCCAGCAGCCCCTGGACTAGCGGTAGCGAAGAGCAGTACTTC
15,TRBJ1-6,TRBV7-6,many,.,CASREKQGYNSPLHF,TGTGCCAGCAGGGAAAAACAGGGTTATAATTCACCCCTCCACTTT
19,TRBJ2-2,TRBV24-1,few,TRBD1,CATSRDSVLRNPNTGELFF,TGTGCCACCTCCCGGGACAGTGTACTACGGAACCCGAACACCGGGGAGCTGTTTTTT
13,TRBJ2-1,TRBV7-2,many,.,CASSPLSRQEQFF,TGTGCCAGCAGCCCCCTCTCTCGACAGGAGCAGTTCTTC